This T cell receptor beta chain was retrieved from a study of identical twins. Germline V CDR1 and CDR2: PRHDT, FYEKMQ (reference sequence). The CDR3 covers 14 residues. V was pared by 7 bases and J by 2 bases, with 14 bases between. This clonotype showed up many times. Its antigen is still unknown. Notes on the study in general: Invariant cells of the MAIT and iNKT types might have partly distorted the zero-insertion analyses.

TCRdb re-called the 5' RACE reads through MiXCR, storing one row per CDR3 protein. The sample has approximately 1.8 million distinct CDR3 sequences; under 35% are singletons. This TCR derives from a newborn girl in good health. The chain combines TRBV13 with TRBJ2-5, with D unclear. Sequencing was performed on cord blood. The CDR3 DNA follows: TGTGCCAGCACCATTAGGACGCGACAAGAGACCCAGTACTTC. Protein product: CASTIRTRQETQYF.